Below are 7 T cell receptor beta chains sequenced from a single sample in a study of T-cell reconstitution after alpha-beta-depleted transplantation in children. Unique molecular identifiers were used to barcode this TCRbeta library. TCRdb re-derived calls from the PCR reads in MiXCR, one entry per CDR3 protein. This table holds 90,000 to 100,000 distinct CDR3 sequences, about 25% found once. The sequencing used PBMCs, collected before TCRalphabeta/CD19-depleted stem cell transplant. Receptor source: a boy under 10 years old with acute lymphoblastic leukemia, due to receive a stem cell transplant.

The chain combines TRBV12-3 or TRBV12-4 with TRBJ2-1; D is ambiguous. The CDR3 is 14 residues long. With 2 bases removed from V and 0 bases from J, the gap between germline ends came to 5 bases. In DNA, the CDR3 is TGTGCCAGCAGTTTAAGTGTCTCCTACAATGAGCAGTTCTTC. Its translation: CASSLSVSYNEQFF.

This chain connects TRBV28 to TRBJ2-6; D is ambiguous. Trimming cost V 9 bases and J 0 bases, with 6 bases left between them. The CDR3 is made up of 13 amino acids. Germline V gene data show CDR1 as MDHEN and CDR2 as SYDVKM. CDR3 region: CASQNSGANVLTF. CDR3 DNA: TGTGCCAGTCAGAACTCTGGGGCCAACGTCCTGACTTTC.

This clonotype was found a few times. This chain's CDR3 is CASSQDGGGGGAIDTQYF. The CDR3 nucleotides read TGTGCCAGCAGCCAAGACGGGGGAGGCGGAGGGGCCATAGATACGCAGTATTTT. The rearrangement joins TRBV3-1 to TRBJ2-3; perhaps TRBD2 as D (6 bases). Germline V gene sequence: CDR1 LGHDT, CDR2 YNNKEL (reference sequence). V dropped 0 bases and J dropped 5 bases, with 21 bases sitting between them. The CDR3 sequence is 18 residues long.

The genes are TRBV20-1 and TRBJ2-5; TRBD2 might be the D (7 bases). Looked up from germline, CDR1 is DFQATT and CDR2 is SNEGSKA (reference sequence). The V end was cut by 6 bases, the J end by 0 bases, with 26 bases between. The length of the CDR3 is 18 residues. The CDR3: CSAGVFSGGGAYQETQYF. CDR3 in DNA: TGCAGTGCAGGGGTATTTAGCGGTGGGGGGGCCTACCAAGAGACCCAGTACTTC.

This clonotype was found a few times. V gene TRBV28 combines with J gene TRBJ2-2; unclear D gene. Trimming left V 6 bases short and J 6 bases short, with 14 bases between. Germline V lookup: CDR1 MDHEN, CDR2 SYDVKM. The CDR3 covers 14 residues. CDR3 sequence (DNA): TGTGCCAGCAGCCGGCCGGACGGCGCCGGGGAGCTGTTTTTT. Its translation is CASSRPDGAGELFF.

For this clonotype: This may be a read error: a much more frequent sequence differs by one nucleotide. The CDR3 DNA sequence: TGCGCCAGCAGCCCGGGGACTAGCACGAATGAGCAGTTCTTC. This gives the protein CASSPGTSTNEQFF. The rearrangement uses TRBV5-1 and TRBJ2-1; 9 nucleotides match TRBD2. Trimming cost V 4 bases and J 7 bases; bases outside gene matches: 6. Germline lookup yields CDR1 SGHRS and CDR2 YFSETQ. This CDR3 has 14 amino acids.

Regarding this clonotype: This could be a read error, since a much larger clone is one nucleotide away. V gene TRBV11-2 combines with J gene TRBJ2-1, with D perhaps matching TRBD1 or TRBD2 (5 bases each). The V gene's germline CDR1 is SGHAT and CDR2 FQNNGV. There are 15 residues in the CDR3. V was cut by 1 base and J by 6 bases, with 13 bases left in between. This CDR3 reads CASSLGERDLNEQFF. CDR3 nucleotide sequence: TGTGCCAGCAGCTTAGGGGAAAGGGACCTCAATGAGCAGTTCTTC.